The clone carrying this T cell receptor beta chain appeared a few times. Its antigen is currently unknown. This specimen belongs to a study of intratumoral heterogeneity in liver cancer. General study findings and limits: Tumor-infiltrating lymphocyte representation was acknowledged to be under-sampled.

Patients had early-stage hepatocellular carcinoma, untreated before resection. Clones were sequenced by immunoSEQ multiplex PCR, and TCRdb holds only the in-frame ones, with some missing. The sample yields about 20,000 clones, around 73% seen once. Sample: tumor-adjacent normal tissue, taken before any cancer treatment. The sequence came from a woman aged 65 to 85 with hepatocellular carcinoma.

CDR3 nucleotide sequence: TGTGCCAGCAGCCTTTCTAGCAGCACAGATACGCAGTATTTT. It encodes CASSLSSSTDTQYF. This chain connects TRBV3-1 (or the pseudogene TRBV3-2) to TRBJ2-3, with D possibly matching TRBD2 (5 bases). Germline loops: CDR1 LGHDT, CDR2 YNNKEL (reference sequence). The CDR3 extends over 14 amino acids. V was pared by 4 bases and J by 0 bases, with 8 bases between.